The present TCR beta chain was sequenced within a study of cytomegalovirus exposure and HLA in healthy donors. The germline V gene encodes CDR1 SGHTA and CDR2 FQGNSA. V lost 5 bases to trimming and J lost 4 bases, with 10 bases between them. The CDR3 has 13 amino acids. PCR employed 60 Vbeta and 13 Jbeta primers. Here immunoSEQ multiplex PCR was the method, and the copy in TCRdb shows in-frame clones only, minus some. Counted here are tens of thousands of clones, 65% to 85% occurring once; the ten biggest clones make up approximately 13%. Sequencing was carried out using PBMCs. The sequence was collected from a man in his 70s in good health and CMV-seronegative. The chain couples TRBV7-2 to TRBJ2-3, with D uncertain. This chain's CDR3 is CASSLTRADTQYF. For the CDR3, the DNA is TGTGCCAGCAGCCTGACTCGGGCAGATACGCAGTATTTT.